These 7 T cell receptor beta chains originate from one sample sequenced in a study of naive and memory T cell subsets (dated by TCRdb to about 2017). The protocol used for the library was 5' RACE. Data came from an Illumina MiSeq. The ligated cDNA was amplified in four rounds of PCR with nested alpha and beta constant region primers together with the SP2 primer. The public reads were run again by TCRdb, first through fastp at Q25 and then through MiXCR, and only productive beta chains were kept. Each record represents a unique CDR3 protein, reported with the most common genes and DNA among its rows. The sample table records about 59,000 distinct CDR3 sequences; 6.5% to 9% of these occur just once. In total, the top ten clones hold roughly 19% of the sample. Using 3' ligation of a UMI-containing oligonucleotide to TCR cDNA, the study laid out a robust and sensitive protocol to amplify, sequence and analyze TCRs.

Every receptor here comes from a female donor in good health.

This clonotype was observed a handful of times. The gene calls are TRBV7-9 and TRBJ2-7; no definite D call. The CDR3 length is 17 residues. V was pared by 1 base and J by 6 bases, with 22 bases between. In germline, CDR1 is SEHNR, CDR2 FQNEAQ (reference sequence). The CDR3 bases are TGTGCCAGCAGCTTAGGGAAGACGGGTCTCCGCAACATCGAGCAGTACTTC. The encoded protein is CASSLGKTGLRNIEQYF.

This clonotype was recorded at least ten times. The chain uses TRBV12-3 or TRBV12-4 and TRBJ1-2; TRBD1 might be the D (5 bases). Trimming took off 5 bases at V and 0 bases at J, with 16 bases between the two ends. This CDR3 spans 16 amino acids. The CDR3 loop is CASSHSRDATNYGYTF. The CDR3 region has the DNA TGTGCCAGCAGTCATAGCCGGGACGCAACTAACTATGGCTACACCTTC.

This clonotype was detected ten times or more. V and J are TRBV5-1 and TRBJ2-7; the D is unclear. The CDR3 totals 13 residues. Germline V gene data show CDR1 as SGHRS and CDR2 as YFSETQ. The ends were cut back, 0 bases at V and 7 bases at J, with 11 bases in the middle. The CDR3 region is CASSLGGPWEQYF. Written as DNA, the CDR3 is TGCGCCAGCAGCTTGGGCGGCCCATGGGAGCAGTACTTC.

This clonotype was recorded a few times. The V call is TRBV27, the J call TRBJ2-1, with TRBD1 identical over 8 bases. The germline gives CDR1 MNHEY, CDR2 SMNVEV (reference sequence). The CDR3 contains 17 residues. The trim removed 1 base at V and 7 bases at J, leaving 12 bases unmatched. CDR3 sequence reads: CASSLWGPGQGANEQFF. CDR3 DNA sequence: TGTGCCAGCAGTTTATGGGGCCCTGGGCAGGGGGCGAATGAGCAGTTCTTC.

The rearrangement links TRBV20-1 to TRBJ2-7; 11 bases map to TRBD2. The germline CDR1 and CDR2 sequences are DFQATT and SNEGSKA (reference sequence). This CDR3 is 14 amino acids long. Trimming took 6 bases from V and 5 from J; bases not matched to a gene: 9. The CDR3 nucleotides read TGCAGTGCCCTTTTTACTAGCGGGAGTCACGAGCAGTACTTC. Its translation: CSALFTSGSHEQYF.

This clonotype was observed many times. The genes are TRBV14 and TRBJ1-5; no clear D. The CDR3 length is 16 residues. Germline V gene data show CDR1 as SGHDN and CDR2 as FVKESK. The V end was cut by 1 base, the J end by 0 bases, with 10 bases between. The CDR3 loop is CASSQGPTYSNQPQHF. DNA of the CDR3: TGTGCCAGCAGCCAAGGCCCGACATATAGCAATCAGCCCCAGCATTTT. The full variable domain, rest sourced from reference TRBV14 and TRBJ1-5, is EAGVTQFPSHSVIEKGQTVTLRCDPISGHDNLYWYRRVMGKEIKFLLHFVKESKQDESGMPNNRFLAERTGGTYSTLKVQPAELEDSGVYFCASSQGPTYSNQPQHFGDGTRLSIL.

A note on this clonotype: This could be a read error, since a much larger clone is one nucleotide away. V usage is TRBV7-9 and J usage is TRBJ1-1, with D perhaps matching TRBD1 (6 bases). The V end was cut by 6 bases, the J end by 11 bases, with 19 bases between. This CDR3 has 13 residues. Germline V gene sequence: CDR1 SEHNR, CDR2 FQNEAQ (reference sequence). Written as DNA, the CDR3 is TGTGCCAGCAGTTCACAGTGCCCTAGGGGGGCTTTCTTT. This gives the protein CASSSQCPRGAFF.